This T cell receptor (beta chain) originates from a study of graft-versus-host responses after intestinal transplantation. Study-level background: Multivisceral, liver-intestinal, or isolated intestinal grafts were transplanted into recipients. Anti-thymocyte globulin induction preceded two to three years of tacrolimus and steroid maintenance in all recipients. Study conclusions and caveats: Early post-transplant HvG declines tracked with peak circulating GvH clone levels. The marrow of recipients harbored GvH clones, and ileum or blood showed some of them first.

Profiled with immunoSEQ multiplex PCR; TCRdb holds only in-frame clones, not every one. Of more than 90,000 clones listed, approximately 93% are singletons. For this clone: Its antigen remains unidentified. The junction differs from germline at one of its ends, possibly a read error.

CDR1 is SEHNR, CDR2 FQNEAQ, per germline (reference sequence). This CDR3 has 12 residues. The sequence was obtained from a human donor who was the organ donor for an intestinal transplant. This rearrangement joins TRBV7-9 to TRBJ2-7; D perhaps matches TRBD2 (6 bases). The sample here was unstimulated CD8+ T cells sorted from spleen or lymph node cells, taken before transplant. The CDR3 nucleotides read TGTGCCAGCAGCTTAGGGCCCCGGGAGCCGTACTTC. Protein product: CASSLGPREPYF.